The 10 T cell receptor beta chains below all came from one sample that was sequenced in a study of cytomegalovirus exposure and HLA in healthy donors (dated by TCRdb to the late 2010s). Libraries were constructed by the immunoSEQ multiplex PCR assay. A mixture of 60 forward primers for TCR Vbeta segments and 13 reverse primers for TCR Jbeta segments was used in the multiplex PCR. TCRdb's version of the immuneACCESS table is confined to in-frame rearrangements and falls short of the full clone set. An unresolved V gene accounts for under half of the shortfall where checked; the remainder is of unknown origin. This sample gives hundreds of thousands of clones in total; more than 60% of them show up just once. The ten largest make up under 2% of the sample. The specimen was PBMCs. The receptor set was obtained from a young woman in good health and CMV-seronegative.

The chain employs TRBV5-1 and TRBJ1-2; TRBD1 might be the D (5 bases). CDR1 is SGHRS, CDR2 YFSETQ, per germline. This CDR3 contains 14 residues. Trimming stripped 0 bases from V and 3 bases from J, with 9 bases between. The CDR3 region is CASSLAGDDYGYTF. CDR3 bases: TGCGCCAGCAGCTTGGCGGGGGACGACTATGGCTACACCTTC.

This chain connects TRBV11-3 to TRBJ2-7; 16 bases are a match to TRBD2. CDR3 size: 17 residues. The trim removed 3 bases at V and 1 base at J, leaving 3 bases unmatched. Looked up from germline, CDR1 is SGHNT and CDR2 is YENEEA. The CDR3 protein is CASSLGLAGGISYEQYF. The CDR3 DNA reads TGTGCCAGCAGCTTGGGACTAGCGGGGGGGATATCCTACGAGCAGTACTTC.

The V call is TRBV6-1, the J call TRBJ1-1, with 7 bases that match TRBD1. Germline loops: CDR1 MNHNS, CDR2 SASEGT. CDR3 length: 14 residues. V gave up 6 bases and J gave up 2 bases; unmatched junction bases: 6. Here the CDR3 reads CASRHRDRNTEAFF. In nucleotides, the CDR3 is TGTGCCAGCAGGCACCGGGACAGAAACACTGAAGCTTTCTTT.

With regard to this clone: Its ends do not fully match the called genes, so a read error is possible. This sequence joins TRBV30 and TRBJ1-3, with a possible D match to TRBD1 (5 bases). Germline CDR1 and CDR2: GTSNPN and SVGIG (reference sequence). This CDR3 region has 13 residues. Here the CDR3 reads CDWGRNSGNTIYF. CDR3 DNA sequence: TGTGACTGGGGGAGAAACTCTGGAAACACCATATATTTT.

The chain employs TRBV6-1 and TRBJ2-3; TRBD1 matches 11 bases. The V segment lost 5 bases and the J segment 6 bases; nucleotides outside the gene matches: 4. Germline V lookup: CDR1 MNHNS, CDR2 SASEGT. The CDR3 spans 14 residues. CDR3 residues: CASSMGQGEDTQYF. For the CDR3, the DNA is TGTGCCAGCAGTATGGGACAGGGGGAGGATACGCAGTATTTT.

The chain couples TRBV6-5 to TRBJ1-2, with a tentative D call TRBD1 (5 bases). This CDR3 has 14 amino acids. Germline assignment: CDR1 MNHEY and CDR2 SVGAGI. V gave up 6 bases and J gave up 1 base, with 12 bases separating them. This CDR3 reads CASSPRQSNYGYTF. DNA of the CDR3: TGTGCCAGCAGCCCGAGACAGAGTAACTATGGCTACACCTTC.

This clone was seen a single time. The rearrangement uses TRBV5-1 and TRBJ2-7; tentatively, D is TRBD1 (6 bases). The V gene's germline CDR1 is SGHRS and CDR2 YFSETQ. The V end was cut by 0 bases, the J end by 2 bases, with 12 bases between. This CDR3 is built from 15 residues. The CDR3 DNA sequence: TGCGCCAGCAGCTTGGAGGGGACAAAGGCCTACGAGCAGTACTTC. It encodes CASSLEGTKAYEQYF.

This clone was counted between two and nine times. The chain is built from TRBV9 and TRBJ2-5; D may be TRBD1 (5 bases). Looked up from germline, CDR1 is SGDLS and CDR2 is YYNGEE. The CDR3 runs to 13 residues. The germline V and J ends were trimmed by 4 bases and 1 base, with 8 bases remaining between them. In DNA form, the CDR3 reads TGTGCCAGCAGCAAGACAGCCCAAGAGACCCAGTACTTC. The encoded protein is CASSKTAQETQYF.

The sample holds one count of this clone. V gene TRBV7-9 combines with J gene TRBJ2-5, with TRBD1 matching 11 bases. CDR1 and CDR2 (germline): SEHNR, FQNEAQ (reference sequence). The CDR3 length is 14 residues. V shed 4 bases, J shed 4 bases, and the junction held 2 bases outside the gene matches. CDR3 in amino acids: CASSSGQGGETQYF. DNA of the CDR3: TGTGCCAGCAGCTCGGGACAGGGGGGAGAGACCCAGTACTTC. Based on the CDR3 plus reference TRBV7-9 and TRBJ2-5, the full variable domain is DTGVSQNPRHKITKRGQNVTFRCDPISEHNRLYWYRQTLGQGPEFLTYFQNEAQLEKSRLLSDRFSAERPKGSFSTLEIQRTEQGDSAMYLCASSSGQGGETQYFGPGTRLLVL.

The CDR3 DNA reads as TGTGCCAGCAGCTTGGCCATCAACACAGATACGCAGTATTTT. It specifies CASSLAINTDTQYF. The rearrangement uses TRBV5-5 and TRBJ2-3; D is uncertain. This CDR3 has 14 amino acids. V lost 0 bases to trimming and J lost 2 bases, with 7 bases between them. Germline loops: CDR1 SGHKS, CDR2 YYEKEE (reference sequence). Drawing the rest from reference TRBV5-5 and TRBJ2-3, the complete variable domain is DAGVTQSPTHLIKTRGQQVTLRCSPISGHKSVSWYQQVLGQGPQFIFQYYEKEERGRGNFPDRFSARQFPNYSSELNVNALLLGDSALYLCASSLAINTDTQYFGPGTRLTVL.